This TCR beta chain was sequenced in a study of cytomegalovirus exposure and HLA in healthy donors. Study overall: The 120 million or so unique TCR beta sequences, from some 170 million T cells, were found by an earlier analysis. General observations from the study: Previously analyzed data showed that most TCR beta V segments were productive at a frequency of about 87% or about 30%.

V was trimmed by 4 bases and J by 7 bases, leaving 14 bases between them. The CDR3 covers 14 residues. The germline CDR1 and CDR2 sequences are SNHLY and FYNNEI. This PCR relied on a set of 60 Vbeta primers and 13 Jbeta primers. Only in-frame clones appear in the TCRdb table, and some are missing; sequencing was by immunoSEQ multiplex PCR. Here the sample spans 65,000 to 85,000 clones, 75% to 90% being singletons. The donors were healthy bone marrow donors. These donors counted as nominally healthy when sampled, but unrecorded immune exposures were likely. A remark on this clone: Antigen: not known.

This sequence joins TRBV2 and TRBJ2-1, with D perhaps TRBD2 (5 bases). The sequencing input was PBMCs. This TCR was recovered from a woman aged 25-40 years in good health and CMV-seronegative. The CDR3 region is CASSGEGVGNEQFF. The CDR3 DNA reads TGTGCCAGCAGTGGAGAGGGAGTGGGTAATGAGCAGTTCTTC.